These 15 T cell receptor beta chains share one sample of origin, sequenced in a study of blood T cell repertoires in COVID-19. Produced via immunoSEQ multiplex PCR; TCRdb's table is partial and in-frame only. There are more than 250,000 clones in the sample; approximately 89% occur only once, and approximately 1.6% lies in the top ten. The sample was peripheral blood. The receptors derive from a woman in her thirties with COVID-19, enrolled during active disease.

The CDR3 spells CATSFRQGAQPQHF. The CDR3 coding sequence is TGTGCCACCAGCTTCCGACAGGGCGCTCAGCCCCAGCATTTT. The genes are TRBV15 and TRBJ1-5; 7 bases are a match to TRBD1. The CDR3 is made up of 14 amino acids. The germline V gene has CDR1 LNHNV and CDR2 YYDKDF (reference sequence). V shed 5 bases and J 6 bases; nucleotides not matched to a gene: 7.

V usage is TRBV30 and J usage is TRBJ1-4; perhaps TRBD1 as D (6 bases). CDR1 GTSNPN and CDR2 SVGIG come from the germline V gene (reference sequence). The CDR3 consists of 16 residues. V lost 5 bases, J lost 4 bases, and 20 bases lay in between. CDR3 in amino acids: CAWVPQGRGYNEKLFF. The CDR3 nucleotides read TGTGCCTGGGTACCCCAGGGGAGGGGCTATAATGAAAAACTGTTTTTT. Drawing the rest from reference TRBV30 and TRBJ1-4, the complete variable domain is SQTIHQWPATLVQPVGSPLSLECTVEGTSNPNLYWYRQAAGRGLQLLFYSVGIGQISSEVPQNLSASRPQDRQFILSSKKLLLSDSGFYLCAWVPQGRGYNEKLFFGSGTQLSVL.

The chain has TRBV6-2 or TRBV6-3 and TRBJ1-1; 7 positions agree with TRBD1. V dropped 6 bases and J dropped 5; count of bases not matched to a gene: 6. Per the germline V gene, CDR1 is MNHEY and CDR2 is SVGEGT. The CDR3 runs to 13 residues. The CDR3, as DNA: TGTGCCAGCAGCTATACAGGGGAAACTGAAGCTTTCTTT. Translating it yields CASSYTGETEAFF.

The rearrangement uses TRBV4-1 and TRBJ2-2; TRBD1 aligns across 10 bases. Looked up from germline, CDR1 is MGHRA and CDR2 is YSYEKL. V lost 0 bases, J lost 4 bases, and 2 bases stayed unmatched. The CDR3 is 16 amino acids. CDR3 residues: CASSQEGTGVTGELFF. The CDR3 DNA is TGCGCCAGCAGCCAAGAAGGGACAGGGGTCACCGGGGAGCTGTTTTTT.

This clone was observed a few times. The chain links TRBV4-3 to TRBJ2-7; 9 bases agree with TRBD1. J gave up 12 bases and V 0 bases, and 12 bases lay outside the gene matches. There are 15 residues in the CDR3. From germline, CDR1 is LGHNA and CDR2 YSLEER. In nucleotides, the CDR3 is TGCGCCAGCAGCCAAGATCCGGGACAGGGCAGTTTGCGGTACTTC. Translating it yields CASSQDPGQGSLRYF.

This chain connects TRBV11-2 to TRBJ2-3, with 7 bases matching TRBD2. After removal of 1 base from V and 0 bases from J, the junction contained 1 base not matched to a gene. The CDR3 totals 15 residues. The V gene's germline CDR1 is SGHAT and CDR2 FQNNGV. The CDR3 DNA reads TGTGCCAGCAGCTTAGGACTAGCCAGCACAGATACGCAGTATTTT. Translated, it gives CASSLGLASTDTQYF.

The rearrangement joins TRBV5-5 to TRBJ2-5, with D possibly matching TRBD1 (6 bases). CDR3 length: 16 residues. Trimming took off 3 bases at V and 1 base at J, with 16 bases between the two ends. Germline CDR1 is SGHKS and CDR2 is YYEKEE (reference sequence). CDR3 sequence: CASSSTPQGFQETQYF. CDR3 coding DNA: TGTGCCAGCAGCTCCACCCCACAGGGCTTCCAAGAGACCCAGTACTTC.

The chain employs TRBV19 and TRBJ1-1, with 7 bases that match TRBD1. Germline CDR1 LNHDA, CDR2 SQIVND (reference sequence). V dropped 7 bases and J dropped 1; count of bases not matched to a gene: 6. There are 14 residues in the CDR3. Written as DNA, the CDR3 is TGTGCCAGTACTACACAGGGGACGAACACTGAAGCTTTCTTT. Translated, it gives CASTTQGTNTEAFF.

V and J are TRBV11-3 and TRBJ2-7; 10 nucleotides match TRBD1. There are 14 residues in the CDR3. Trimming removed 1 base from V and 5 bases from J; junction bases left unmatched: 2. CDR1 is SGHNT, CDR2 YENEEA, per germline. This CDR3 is CASSLVGQGNEQYF. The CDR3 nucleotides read TGTGCCAGCAGCTTAGTGGGACAGGGGAACGAGCAGTACTTC.

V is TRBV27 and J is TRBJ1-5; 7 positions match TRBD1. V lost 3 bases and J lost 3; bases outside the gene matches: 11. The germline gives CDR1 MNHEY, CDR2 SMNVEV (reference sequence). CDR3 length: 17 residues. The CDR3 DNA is TGTGCCAGCAGTTTGTTTTGGGAGAAGGGGGCCAATCAGCCCCAGCATTTT. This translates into CASSLFWEKGANQPQHF.

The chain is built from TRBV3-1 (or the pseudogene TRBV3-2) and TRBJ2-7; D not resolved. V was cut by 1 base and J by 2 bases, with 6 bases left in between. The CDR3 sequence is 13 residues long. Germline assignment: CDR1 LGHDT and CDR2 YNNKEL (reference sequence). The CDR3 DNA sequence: TGTGCCAGCAGCCAAGTTTCAGCCTACGAGCAGTACTTC. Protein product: CASSQVSAYEQYF.

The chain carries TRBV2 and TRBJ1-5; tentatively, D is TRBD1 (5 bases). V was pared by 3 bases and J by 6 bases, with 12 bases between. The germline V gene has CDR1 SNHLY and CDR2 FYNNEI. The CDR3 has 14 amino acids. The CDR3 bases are TGTGCCAGCAGTGATCAGGGCCCCCGTCAGCCCCAGCATTTT. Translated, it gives CASSDQGPRQPQHF.

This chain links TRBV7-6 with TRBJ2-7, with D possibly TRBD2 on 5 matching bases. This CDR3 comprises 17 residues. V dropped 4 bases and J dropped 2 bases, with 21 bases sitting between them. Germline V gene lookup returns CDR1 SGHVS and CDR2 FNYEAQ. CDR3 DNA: TGTGCCAGCAGCTCCCTTATAAAAGCGGAGACTACCTACGAGCAGTACTTC. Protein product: CASSSLIKAETTYEQYF.

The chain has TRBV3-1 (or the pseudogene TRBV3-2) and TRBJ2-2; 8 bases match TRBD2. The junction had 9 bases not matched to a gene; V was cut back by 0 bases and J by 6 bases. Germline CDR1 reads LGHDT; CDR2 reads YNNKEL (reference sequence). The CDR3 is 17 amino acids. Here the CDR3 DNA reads TGTGCCAGCAGCCAAGATACCGGGACTAGGAAGTCCGGGGAGCTGTTTTTT. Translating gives CASSQDTGTRKSGELFF.

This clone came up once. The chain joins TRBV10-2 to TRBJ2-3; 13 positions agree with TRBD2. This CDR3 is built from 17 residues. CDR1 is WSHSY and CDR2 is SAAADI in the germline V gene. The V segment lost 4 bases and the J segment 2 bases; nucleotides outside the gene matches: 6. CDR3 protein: CASSGPTSGGTTDTQYF. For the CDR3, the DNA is TGCGCCAGCAGTGGCCCGACTAGCGGGGGGACCACAGATACGCAGTATTTT.